The sequence of this T cell receptor beta chain was determined in a study of beta chain features in type 1 diabetes. Study results and caveats: Type 1 diabetes patients showed a moderate but significant shortening of TCRB CDR3s in all four CD4+ subsets.

Since all of the isolated RNA was reverse transcribed, expressed TCRB transcripts were what got sequenced. Approximately 3.6 million reads was the average for naive, central memory and regulatory T cell samples. Using immunoSEQ multiplex PCR, the repertoire was profiled, and TCRdb retains in-frame clones only, with some absent. The sample has 350,000 to 450,000 clones, around 12% seen once. V lost 5 bases, J lost 0 bases, and 10 bases stayed unmatched. CDR1 MDHEN and CDR2 SYDVKM come from the germline V gene. The CDR3 is 17 amino acids. This clone was seen a handful of times. The antigen is undetermined.

This receptor was obtained from a young woman with type 1 diabetes. The chain joins TRBV28 to TRBJ1-5; 7 nucleotides align to TRBD1. The sequenced material came from naive CD4+ T cells from blood. The CDR3 spells CASSVGQGVDSNQPQHF. DNA for the CDR3: TGTGCCAGCAGTGTCGGGCAGGGGGTTGATAGCAATCAGCCCCAGCATTTT. The whole variable domain, filled in from reference TRBV28 and TRBJ1-5, reads DVKVTQSSRYLVKRTGEKVFLECVQDMDHENMFWYRQDPGLGLRLIYFSYDVKMKEKGDIPEGYSVSREKKERFSLILESASTNQTSMYLCASSVGQGVDSNQPQHFGDGTRLSIL.